The 18 T cell receptor beta chains listed next were all sequenced from one sample in a study of vaccination and CD4 T cells after COVID-19. Their target antigens are unknown. Treatment described: approximately nine-day PBMC culture with coronavirus spike peptide pools or control peptides (ViraFEST assay). CD4+ T cells that had been cultured provided DNA sequenced with the Oncomine TCR Beta short-read assay. TCRdb reprocessed the PCR reads via MiXCR and lists one record per CDR3 protein. The profile shows thousands of distinct CDR3 sequences, 64% of them singletons. The sequenced sample was CD4+ T cells from blood, cultured in vitro. Receptors were obtained from a human donor who had recovered from COVID-19.

The chain employs TRBV10-3 and TRBJ1-2, with TRBD1 as a possible D gene (5 bases). V was shortened by 0 bases and J by 8 bases, with 16 bases between the two germline ends. The germline V gene encodes CDR1 ENHRY and CDR2 SYGVKD. The CDR3 length is 15 residues. CDR3 DNA sequence: TGTGCCATCAGTGAGTCCCCCCCGGGGGAAGGGGGCTACACCTTC. It codes for CAISESPPGEGGYTF.

The rearrangement uses TRBV5-1 and TRBJ2-2; 7 bases align to TRBD1. Trimming at V came to 1 base and at J to 1 base, leaving 1 base not matched to a gene. Germline V lookup: CDR1 SGHRS, CDR2 YFSETQ. The CDR3 sequence is 15 residues long. The CDR3 loop reads CASSLRQGNTGELFF. The CDR3 region has the DNA TGCGCCAGCAGCTTGAGACAGGGGAACACCGGGGAGCTGTTTTTT.

The CDR3, as DNA: TGTGCCACCAGCAGAGATACAGGGGGCAATCAGCCCCAGCATTTT. It codes for CATSRDTGGNQPQHF. The rearrangement uses TRBV15 and TRBJ1-5; 7 nucleotides match TRBD1. Germline values: CDR1 LNHNV, CDR2 YYDKDF (reference sequence). The CDR3 is 15 amino acids. J lost 2 bases, V lost 0 bases, and 1 base had no gene match.

This clonotype was counted only a few times. V and J are TRBV19 and TRBJ1-1; a possible D gene is TRBD1 (5 bases). This CDR3 is 13 amino acids long. V lost 5 bases to trimming and J lost 2 bases, with 9 bases between them. Germline V lookup: CDR1 LNHDA, CDR2 SQIVND (reference sequence). CDR3: CASSVTANTEAFF. Written as DNA, the CDR3 is TGTGCCAGTAGTGTGACAGCCAACACTGAAGCTTTCTTT.

The table lists this clonotype with a count of one. The chain recombines TRBV18 with TRBJ1-2; maybe TRBD1 (5 bases). CDR1 and CDR2 from the germline V gene are KGHSH and LQKENI. Deletions cut 3 bases from V and 3 bases from J, with 11 bases between. CDR3 length equals 14 residues. In DNA, the CDR3 is TGTGCCAGCTCACCGAGAAGGGGCGACTATGGCTACACCTTC. Residues: CASSPRRGDYGYTF.

The CDR3, as DNA: TGTGCCAGCAGCCCCGGAGGGGGGTTAGGAAACACCATATATTTT. Protein sequence: CASSPGGGLGNTIYF. V is TRBV9 and J is TRBJ1-3, with D maybe TRBD1 (6 bases). CDR1 is SGDLS, CDR2 YYNGEE, per germline. Trimming left V 4 bases short and J 4 bases short, with 15 bases between. The CDR3 has 15 residues.

The count of this clonotype is one. The gene calls are TRBV20-1 and TRBJ1-6; 7 bases are a match to TRBD1. CDR1 and CDR2 from the germline V gene are DFQATT and SNEGSKA (reference sequence). The trim removed 3 bases at V and 6 bases at J, leaving 8 bases unmatched. CDR3 length: 15 amino acids. For the CDR3, the DNA is TGCAGTGCTAGGGATGGGGGGACAGCTAATTCACCCCTCCACTTT. Encoded protein: CSARDGGTANSPLHF.

This clonotype has more than one count but fewer than ten. The gene calls are TRBV6-1 and TRBJ1-3; D is possibly TRBD1 (5 bases). CDR3 size: 15 residues. Per the germline V gene, CDR1 is MNHNS and CDR2 is SASEGT. Trimming took off 6 bases at V and 0 bases at J, with 12 bases between the two ends. The CDR3 DNA sequence: TGTGCCAGCAGAGGTGACAGTAACTCTGGAAACACCATATATTTT. Protein: CASRGDSNSGNTIYF.

V usage is TRBV5-1 and J usage is TRBJ1-1; 8 bases are shared with TRBD1. With V trimmed by 3 bases and J by 3 bases, 10 bases remained unmatched. The CDR3 totals 16 residues. Looked up from germline, CDR1 is SGHRS and CDR2 is YFSETQ. The CDR3 DNA reads as TGCGCCAGCAGCTCCGGACAGGGTAAAGGGGACACTGAAGCTTTCTTT. It is translated as CASSSGQGKGDTEAFF.

The chain uses TRBV20-1 and TRBJ2-3; 9 bases are a match to TRBD2. The V segment lost 1 base and the J segment 8 bases; nucleotides outside the gene matches: 10. The length of the CDR3 is 15 residues. Germline values: CDR1 DFQATT, CDR2 SNEGSKA (reference sequence). The CDR3 loop is CSARAASGEPGTQYF. The CDR3 nucleotides read TGCAGTGCTAGAGCGGCTAGCGGGGAGCCGGGTACGCAGTATTTT.

This clonotype was observed a handful of times. V and J are TRBV2 and TRBJ1-2; D unclear. The CDR3 has 13 residues. The V gene's germline CDR1 is SNHLY and CDR2 FYNNEI. V lost 3 bases and J lost 5, with 10 bases in between. CDR3 sequence: CASSDDGQYGYTF. The CDR3 nucleotides read TGTGCCAGCAGTGACGACGGGCAGTATGGCTACACCTTC.

This chain uses TRBV12-3 or TRBV12-4 with TRBJ1-2, with 7 bases that match TRBD1. The CDR3 runs to 13 residues. The junction had 6 bases not matched to a gene; V was cut back by 4 bases and J by 7 bases. CDR3 in amino acids: CASSYDRAAGYTF. The DNA of the CDR3 is TGTGCCAGCAGTTATGACAGGGCTGCTGGCTACACCTTC.

The CDR3 loop is CASSGQVFYEQYF. The CDR3 DNA follows: TGTGCCAGCAGCGGACAGGTGTTCTACGAGCAGTACTTC. The chain joins TRBV6-1 to TRBJ2-7, with TRBD1 matching 7 bases. V shed 6 bases, J shed 3 bases, and the junction held 5 bases outside the gene matches. CDR1 and CDR2 from the germline V gene are MNHNS and SASEGT. The CDR3 is 13 residues long.

This clonotype was counted between two and nine times. The chain combines TRBV18 with TRBJ2-3; 11 positions match TRBD2. Germline lookup yields CDR1 KGHSH and CDR2 LQKENI. Unmatched junction bases numbered 6, after V lost 3 bases and J lost 4 bases. The CDR3 extends over 16 amino acids. The CDR3 nucleotides are TGTGCCAGCTCACCTAGCGGGGGGGCCCCCCCAGATACGCAGTATTTT. It specifies CASSPSGGAPPDTQYF.

The chain uses TRBV28 and TRBJ1-5, with a tentative D call TRBD1 (5 bases). V shed 10 bases and J shed 0 bases, with 16 bases lying between them. This CDR3 is 15 amino acids long. CDR1 and CDR2 (germline): MDHEN, SYDVKM. The CDR3 DNA sequence: TGTGCCATCCGAACAGCCGGGGCTAGCAATCAGCCCCAGCATTTT. Translated, it gives CAIRTAGASNQPQHF.

The CDR3 is CSARRTTEAFF. In nucleotides, the CDR3 is TGCAGTGCTAGAAGGACCACTGAAGCTTTCTTT. The chain carries TRBV20-1 and TRBJ1-1; D remains unclear. The CDR3 extends over 11 amino acids. Germline CDR1 and CDR2: DFQATT and SNEGSKA (reference sequence). V shed 2 bases and J shed 4 bases, with 5 bases lying between them.

The chain uses TRBV5-1 and TRBJ1-5; TRBD1 aligns across 8 bases. The V segment lost 4 bases and the J segment 5 bases; nucleotides outside the gene matches: 5. Germline assignment: CDR1 SGHRS and CDR2 YFSETQ. CDR3 length: 14 amino acids. The chain's CDR3 is CASSPGQGHQPQHF. DNA of the CDR3: TGCGCCAGCAGCCCCGGACAGGGACATCAGCCCCAGCATTTT. The full variable domain, rest sourced from reference TRBV5-1 and TRBJ1-5, is KAGVTQTPRYLIKTRGQQVTLSCSPISGHRSVSWYQQTPGQGLQFLFEYFSETQRNKGNFPGRFSGRQFSNSRSEMNVSTLELGDSALYLCASSPGQGHQPQHFGDGTRLSIL.

The chain carries TRBV11-3 and TRBJ2-5; D may match TRBD1 or TRBD2 (5 bases each). The germline CDR1 and CDR2 sequences are SGHNT and YENEEA. With 0 bases removed from V and 1 base from J, the gap between germline ends came to 9 bases. This CDR3 region has 15 residues. The CDR3 DNA sequence: TGTGCCAGCAGCTTAGAGGGACCGATCCAAGAGACCCAGTACTTC. Its protein is CASSLEGPIQETQYF. Looking up the rest from reference TRBV11-3 and TRBJ2-5 gives the full variable domain: EAGVVQSPRYKIIEKKQPVAFWCNPISGHNTLYWYLQNLGQGPELLIRYENEEAVDDSQLPKDRFSAERLKGVDSTLKIQPAELGDSAVYLCASSLEGPIQETQYFGPGTRLLVL.